What follows are 13 T cell receptor beta chains derived from one specimen sequenced in a study of neurological immune-mediated disorders. MiXCR, applied by TCRdb to the 5' RACE reads, yields one record per CDR3 protein. There are over 60,000 distinct CDR3 sequences in the sample; 4.8% occur only once, and 2% to 2.5% lies in the top ten. The material sequenced was PBMCs. The receptor set was obtained from a woman aged 70-85 years with multiple sclerosis.

This clonotype was picked up many times. V and J are TRBV20-1 and TRBJ1-5, with 9 bases fitting TRBD1. Germline V lookup: CDR1 DFQATT, CDR2 SNEGSKA (reference sequence). The CDR3 consists of 13 residues. Trimming at V came to 6 bases and at J to 4 bases, leaving 4 bases not matched to a gene. The CDR3 DNA is TGCAGTGCGGCAGGGACAGGGAATCAGCCCCAGCATTTT. This sequence encodes CSAAGTGNQPQHF.

Many counts were recorded for this clonotype. This chain uses TRBV4-1 with TRBJ1-2; TRBD1 agrees at 8 bases. The germline V gene has CDR1 MGHRA and CDR2 YSYEKL. The trim removed 4 bases at V and 1 base at J, leaving 5 bases unmatched. The CDR3 totals 15 residues. The chain's CDR3 is CASSRTTGDNYGYTF. CDR3 nucleotides: TGCGCCAGCAGCCGAACGACAGGGGATAACTATGGCTACACCTTC.

This clonotype was detected many times. The V gene is TRBV9, the J gene TRBJ1-3; the D is unclear. V lost 0 bases to trimming and J lost 3 bases, with 10 bases between them. The CDR3 loop spans 15 amino acids. Looked up from germline, CDR1 is SGDLS and CDR2 is YYNGEE. This CDR3 reads CASSVEVGFGNTIYF. CDR3 nucleotide sequence: TGTGCCAGCAGCGTAGAAGTGGGATTTGGAAACACCATATATTTT.

This clonotype showed up many times. The chain combines TRBV5-1 with TRBJ2-3; TRBD2 agrees at 7 bases. Trimming at V came to 4 bases and at J to 3 bases, leaving 20 bases not matched to a gene. Germline V CDR1 and CDR2: SGHRS, YFSETQ. The CDR3 is 19 residues long. DNA of the CDR3: TGCGCCAGCAGCACCGAGGCCGGGACCCGGGGGGTCAATACAGATACGCAGTATTTT. Protein sequence: CASSTEAGTRGVNTDTQYF.

This clonotype came up a few times. One end of the junction does not line up with germline, which may come from a read error. The rearrangement joins TRBV27 to TRBJ1-6; tentatively, D is TRBD1 (6 bases). In germline, CDR1 is MNHEY, CDR2 SMNVEV (reference sequence). The CDR3 spans 15 residues. Here the CDR3 reads CASSLNWGPLSPLHF. The DNA of the CDR3 is TGTGCCAGCAGTTTAAATTGGGGGCCTCTTTCACCCCTACACTTT.

This clonotype was picked up many times. The genes are TRBV12-3 or TRBV12-4 and TRBJ2-7, with 11 bases lining up with TRBD2. Trimming cost V 3 bases and J 2 bases; bases outside gene matches: 21. The CDR3 consists of 21 residues. CDR3 bases: TGTGCCAGCAGTTTCTTGTATGATATCGTGGGACTAGCGGAAACTCCCTACGAGCAGTACTTC. Its protein product is CASSFLYDIVGLAETPYEQYF.

This clonotype was seen repeatedly, ten times or more. V usage is TRBV6-5 and J usage is TRBJ2-7; D is unresolved. CDR3 length: 14 residues. In germline, CDR1 is MNHEY, CDR2 SVGAGI. V lost 2 bases, J lost 0 bases, and 8 bases lay in between. CDR3 residues: CASSYTQNSYEQYF. CDR3 in DNA: TGTGCCAGCAGTTACACACAGAACTCCTACGAGCAGTACTTC.

The table lists this clonotype with many counts. The chain links TRBV7-2 to TRBJ1-1; D perhaps matches TRBD1 (5 bases). The length of the CDR3 is 14 residues. V was cut by 7 bases and J by 0 bases, with 12 bases left in between. Looked up from germline, CDR1 is SGHTA and CDR2 is FQGNSA. The CDR3 nucleotides read TGTGCCAGCACCGAATCCAGGGTGAACACTGAAGCTTTCTTT. Protein sequence: CASTESRVNTEAFF. Looking up the rest from reference TRBV7-2 and TRBJ1-1 gives the full variable domain: GAGVSQSPSNKVTEKGKDVELRCDPISGHTALYWYRQSLGQGLEFLIYFQGNSAPDKSGLPSDRFSAERTGGSVSTLTIQRTQQEDSAVYLCASTESRVNTEAFFGQGTRLTVV.

This clonotype was seen a few times. The gene calls are TRBV7-2 and TRBJ2-5, with a tentative D call TRBD1 (6 bases). The V and J ends lost 2 bases and 5 bases respectively, with 12 bases between them. The germline CDR1 and CDR2 sequences are SGHTA and FQGNSA. The CDR3 has 14 amino acids. The CDR3 region has the DNA TGTGCCAGCAGCTTATCGGGACATGGTGAGACCCAGTACTTC. Protein: CASSLSGHGETQYF.

This clonotype was counted at least ten times. The chain carries TRBV15 and TRBJ2-5; 8 bases align to TRBD2. Unmatched junction bases numbered 7, after V lost 0 bases and J lost 7 bases. This CDR3 region has 15 residues. Germline V gene sequence: CDR1 LNHNV, CDR2 YYDKDF (reference sequence). CDR3 residues: CATSREAGGSTTQYF. The CDR3 coding sequence is TGTGCCACCAGCAGAGAGGCGGGAGGTTCTACGACCCAGTACTTC.

At least ten counts were recorded for this clonotype. The rearrangement joins TRBV29-1 to TRBJ2-3; 7 bases are a match to TRBD2. The CDR3 has 12 amino acids. V was pared by 6 bases and J by 9 bases, with 9 bases of the junction left unmatched. Per germline, CDR1 SQVTM and CDR2 ANQGSEA. The CDR3 bases are TGCAGCGTCATGGGCCCCGGGGGGACGCAGTATTTT. Protein sequence: CSVMGPGGTQYF.

This clonotype appeared many times. The chain joins TRBV11-2 to TRBJ2-1; 13 bases align to TRBD2. The CDR3 length is 17 residues. Per the germline V gene, CDR1 is SGHAT and CDR2 is FQNNGV. V lost 0 bases and J lost 6; bases outside the gene matches: 5. The CDR3 loop is CASSLDPGLAGVNEQFF. In DNA, the CDR3 is TGTGCCAGCAGCTTAGACCCCGGACTAGCGGGAGTCAATGAGCAGTTCTTC.

The sample holds a few counts of this clonotype. At one of its ends the junction is not consistent with the germline gene, which may arise from a read error. The genes are TRBV5-6 and TRBJ1-1, with TRBD1 matching over 7 bases. CDR1 and CDR2 from the germline V gene are SGHDT and YYEEEE. The CDR3 is made up of 12 amino acids. The CDR3 sequence: CDSSLFQGGAFF. CDR3 bases: TGTGACAGCAGCTTGTTCCAGGGGGGGGCTTTCTTT.